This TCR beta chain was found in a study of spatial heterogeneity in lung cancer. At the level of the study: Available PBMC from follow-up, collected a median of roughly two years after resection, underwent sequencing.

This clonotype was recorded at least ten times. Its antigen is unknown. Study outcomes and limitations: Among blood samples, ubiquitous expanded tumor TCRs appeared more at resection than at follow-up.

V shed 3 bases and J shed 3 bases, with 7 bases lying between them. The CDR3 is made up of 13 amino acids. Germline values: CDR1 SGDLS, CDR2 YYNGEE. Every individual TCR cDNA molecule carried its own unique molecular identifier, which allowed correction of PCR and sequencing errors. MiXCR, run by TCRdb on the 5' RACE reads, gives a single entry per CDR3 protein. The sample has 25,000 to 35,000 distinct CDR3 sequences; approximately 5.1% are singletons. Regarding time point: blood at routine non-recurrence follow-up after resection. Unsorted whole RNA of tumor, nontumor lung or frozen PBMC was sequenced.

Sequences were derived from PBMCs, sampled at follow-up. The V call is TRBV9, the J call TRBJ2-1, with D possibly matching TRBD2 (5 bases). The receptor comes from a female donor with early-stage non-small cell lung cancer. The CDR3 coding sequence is TGTGCCAGCAGCGCCGACTACTACAATGAGCAGTTCTTC. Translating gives CASSADYYNEQFF.